This is a list of T cell receptor beta chains from one sample in a study. TCRdb reanalysed the RT-PCR reads using MiXCR and keeps one entry per CDR3 protein. Of 550,000 to 750,000 distinct CDR3 sequences in the sample, 13% to 15% are singletons; the top ten hold 3.6%. The sequencing sample was made of memory CD4+ T cells from blood. These receptors came from a female donor in good health, serving as a healthy control. Each CDR3 is given with its conserved first and last residue. Fields, in order: V gene, clone size, J gene, D gene, CDR3 protein, CDR3 DNA. A D gene is named only where the DNA matches it firmly. Part of the rows lack a size; the others show once, few, many or a class for expanded clones.

>TRBV3-1|few|TRBJ2-7|TRBD2
CASSPQLAGGGEQYF
TGTGCCAGCAGCCCACAGTTGGCGGGAGGAGGGGAGCAGTACTTC
>TRBV18|few|TRBJ2-7|NA
CASSRTSSSSYEQYF
TGTGCCAGCTCAAGAACTAGCTCTTCCTCCTACGAGCAGTACTTC
>TRBV6-2/TRBV6-3|few|TRBJ2-5|NA
CASKTAWQALSETQYF
TGTGCCAGCAAGACGGCGTGGCAGGCCTTGTCAGAGACCCAGTACTTC
>TRBV20-1|once|TRBJ2-2|TRBD1
CSARQQGKNGELFF
TGCAGTGCTAGGCAACAGGGGAAGAACGGGGAGCTGTTTTTT
>TRBV20-1|NA|TRBJ1-5|NA
CSARDRMGVDQPQHF
TGCAGTGCTAGAGATCGTATGGGGGTTGATCAGCCCCAGCATTTT
>TRBV20-1|few|TRBJ1-1|NA
CSARPERVTWTEAFF
TGCAGTGCTAGACCCGAGAGGGTAACGTGGACTGAAGCTTTCTTT
>TRBV15|few|TRBJ2-5|TRBD1
CATLALDRGPVGETQYF
TGTGCCACCCTCGCGCTGGACAGGGGGCCGGTAGGGGAGACCCAGTACTTC
>TRBV7-2|few|TRBJ2-5|NA
CASSIGQRGVETQYF
TGTGCCAGCAGCATCGGACAGAGGGGCGTAGAGACCCAGTACTTC
>TRBV20-1|NA|TRBJ2-1|TRBD1
CSASQGSRHNEQFF
TGCAGTGCTTCACAGGGGAGTAGGCACAATGAGCAGTTCTTC
>TRBV5-1|many|TRBJ1-4|NA
CASALELATNEKLFF
TGCGCCAGCGCTCTGGAACTTGCAACTAATGAAAAACTGTTTTTT
>TRBV5-1|NA|TRBJ2-3|NA
CASSLATGQTLTDTQYF
TGCGCCAGCAGCTTGGCGACCGGGCAGACCCTAACAGATACGCAGTATTTT
>TRBV6-6|many|TRBJ2-1|NA
CASSYLADEDGKFF
TGTGCCAGCAGTTACTTGGCCGACGAGGACGGCAAGTTCTTC
>TRBV3-1|NA|TRBJ2-1|NA
CASGMKPYNEQFF
TGTGCCAGCGGGATGAAACCTTACAATGAGCAGTTCTTC
>TRBV5-6|NA|TRBJ2-3|TRBD2
CASSSDGWTSGGPSTDTQYF
TGTGCCAGCAGCTCCGACGGGTGGACTAGCGGGGGGCCTAGCACAGATACGCAGTATTTT
>TRBV28|NA|TRBJ1-2|NA
CASSLEWQIYGYTF
TGTGCCAGCAGTTTAGAGTGGCAGATCTATGGCTACACCTTC
>TRBV12-3/TRBV12-4|many|TRBJ2-2|NA
CASSLWGSGELFF
TGTGCCAGCAGTTTATGGGGTAGCGGGGAGCTGTTTTTT
>TRBV10-2|few|TRBJ2-1|TRBD1
CASSVQGINNEQFF
TGCGCCAGCAGTGTACAGGGGATTAACAATGAGCAGTTCTTC
>TRBV12-3/TRBV12-4|many|TRBJ2-5|NA
CASRPSGSGGTQYF
TGTGCCAGCAGGCCCTCGGGAAGTGGTGGGACCCAGTACTTC
>TRBV29-1|few|TRBJ1-4|TRBD1
CSVLRQGGKLFF
TGCAGCGTGCTCCGGCAGGGGGGGAAACTGTTTTTT
>TRBV28|NA|TRBJ1-2|NA
CASSDWYGYTF
TGTGCCAGCAGTGACTGGTATGGCTACACCTTC
>TRBV12-3/TRBV12-4|many|TRBJ2-7|NA
CASRSGSYEQYF
TGTGCCAGCAGAAGTGGGTCCTACGAGCAGTACTTC
>TRBV12-3/TRBV12-4|NA|TRBJ2-7|TRBD2
CASSFSRGRAYEQYF
TGTGCCAGCAGTTTTTCGAGAGGGAGGGCCTACGAGCAGTACTTC
>TRBV7-8|NA|TRBJ2-1|NA
CASSSPMLDPSHLDEQFF
TGTGCCAGCAGCTCCCCGATGTTGGATCCCAGTCATTTGGATGAGCAGTTCTTC
>TRBV7-9|few|TRBJ2-7|NA
CASSFTVQEQYF
TGTGCCAGCAGCTTTACAGTGCAAGAGCAGTACTTC
>TRBV7-2|many|TRBJ2-7|TRBD2
CASSQELAGALQYF
TGTGCCAGCAGCCAAGAACTAGCGGGAGCGTTGCAGTACTTC
>TRBV5-1|few|TRBJ2-1|TRBD1
CASSWDRFDEQFF
TGCGCCAGCAGCTGGGACAGGTTTGATGAGCAGTTCTTC
>TRBV6-2/TRBV6-3|NA|TRBJ2-7|NA
CASNLDGSYEQYF
TGTGCCAGCAACCTAGACGGTTCCTACGAGCAGTACTTC
>TRBV7-9|many|TRBJ1-5|NA
CASSRLEDQPQHF
TGTGCCAGCAGCCGCCTCGAGGATCAGCCCCAGCATTTT
>TRBV28|many|TRBJ2-7|NA
CASSYGSHEQYF
TGTGCCAGCAGTTACGGTTCACACGAGCAGTACTTC
>TRBV6-5|many|TRBJ1-4|TRBD1
CASSYSPGGVLFF
TGTGCCAGCAGTTACTCACCAGGGGGTGTGCTGTTTTTT
>TRBV20-1|many|TRBJ2-4|NA
CSARDLTGWGKNIQYF
TGCAGTGCTAGAGATCTAACAGGGTGGGGCAAAAACATTCAGTACTTC
>TRBV7-2|NA|TRBJ2-5|TRBD1
CASSSSGTGGVRTQYF
TGTGCCAGCAGCTCCTCCGGGACAGGGGGCGTACGGACCCAGTACTTC
>TRBV29-1|NA|TRBJ2-3|TRBD1
CSVGQGITDTQYF
TGCAGCGTTGGACAGGGGATCACAGATACGCAGTATTTT
>TRBV20-1|few|TRBJ1-5|NA
CSARSVSNQPQHF
TGCAGTGCTAGATCCGTAAGCAATCAGCCCCAGCATTTT
>TRBV7-9|many|TRBJ2-3|NA
CASSATRGDTQYF
TGTGCCAGCAGCGCCACCCGGGGGGATACGCAGTATTTT
>TRBV20-1|NA|TRBJ1-4|NA
CSAYIEKLFF
TGCAGTGCATACATTGAAAAACTGTTTTTT
>TRBV5-6|NA|TRBJ2-7|NA
CASRLRGDEQYF
TGTGCCAGCAGGCTTAGAGGGGACGAGCAGTACTTC
>TRBV7-9|few|TRBJ1-2|NA
CASSLEVGQGAF
NA
>TRBV20-1|few|TRBJ1-2|NA
CSAFGGAREATPYTF
TGCAGTGCTTTCGGGGGGGCGCGGGAGGCTACACCTTACACCTTC
>TRBV6-2/TRBV6-3|few|TRBJ2-7|NA
CASRTWFYEQYF
TGTGCCAGCCGGACTTGGTTCTACGAGCAGTACTTC
>TRBV5-1|few|TRBJ1-2|NA
CASSLVVGTGYGYTF
TGCGCCAGCAGCTTGGTGGTAGGGACGGGGTATGGCTACACCTTC
>TRBV7-3|few|TRBJ2-6|NA
CASSSGVGGANVLTF
TGTGCCAGCAGCTCGGGGGTAGGTGGGGCCAACGTCCTGACTTTC
>TRBV18|few|TRBJ1-5|NA
CASSPRGENNQPQHF
TGTGCCAGCTCACCACGAGGGGAGAACAATCAGCCCCAGCATTTT
>TRBV6-6|NA|TRBJ1-5|NA
CASSVYPGLQDQPQHF
TGTGCCAGCAGTGTATATCCGGGACTCCAGGATCAGCCCCAGCATTTT
>TRBV6-1|NA|TRBJ1-6|NA
CASRQTYNSPLHF
TGTGCCAGCAGACAGACTTATAATTCACCCCTCCACTTT
>TRBV20-1|NA|TRBJ2-7|NA
CSARIGSYEQYF
TGCAGTGCTAGGATAGGCTCCTACGAGCAGTACTTC
>TRBV12-3/TRBV12-4|few|TRBJ1-5|TRBD1
CASRGQGDGPQHF
TGTGCCAGCAGGGGACAGGGGGACGGGCCCCAGCATTTT
>TRBV7-6|NA|TRBJ2-3|TRBD2
CASSLLAGGRVQDTQYF
TGTGCCAGCAGCTTACTAGCGGGAGGTCGAGTACAAGATACGCAGTATTTT
>TRBV7-3|few|TRBJ1-2|TRBD1
CASSTRTGEIYGYTF
TGTGCCAGCAGCACTAGGACAGGGGAGATCTATGGCTACACCTTC
>TRBV11-3|many|TRBJ1-1|NA
CASSLDVDTEAFF
TGTGCCAGCAGCTTAGATGTTGACACTGAAGCTTTCTTT